The present entry profiles one TCR beta chain with its context. The antigen it recognizes is unknown. Per-base quality was not reported, and no clone a single base away is much larger than it. The germline V gene encodes CDR1 MNHEY and CDR2 SMNVEV (reference sequence). V and J are truncated by 5 bases and 1 base respectively, leaving an intervening sequence of 8 bases. The cysteine opens and the phenylalanine closes a CDR3 of 14 amino acids. Here the CDR3 DNA is all that survives: 42 bases in frame from base 1. The protocol used for the library was the immunoSEQ multiplex PCR assay. Deep sequencing of rearranged TCR beta loci, alongside multiparametric flow cytometry, was used to profile T cell repertoires. TCRdb re-hosts the immuneACCESS table, in-frame sequences only. Its copies lack some clones; in the studies checked, an unresolved V gene accounts for under half of them, and the cause for the rest is not known. For this sample there are about 12,000 clones; roughly 90% appear just once. The biggest ten clones account for approximately 3% of the sample.

These data are taken from a study of lymphopenia after photon versus proton radiotherapy (dated by TCRdb to between 2018 and 2021). Broadly, across the study: The study compared the immunological effects of photon versus proton radiation therapy in patients with gastrointestinal tumors who developed high-grade lymphopenia. The roughly 18 patients in the cohort had gastrointestinal tumors, were treated with either photon or proton therapy, and subsequently developed lymphopenia. The study aimed to characterize how the two radiation modalities differ in their impact on the immune system.

The investigation overall reported the following: Once the lymphocyte count had reached its nadir, the repertoires of photon-treated patients showed oligoclonal expansion, particularly of CD8+ Temra cells, and this expansion drove the decline in diversity. Proton-treated patients stayed relatively stable during treatment, while photon-treated patients lost naive T cells and TCR diversity and gained effector/memory populations. The survival association was assessed only in patients who died, and the authors presented better survival with proton therapy as a possibility rather than a demonstrated result. Across the cohort, a larger post-nadir drop in TCR diversity was inversely correlated with overall survival time among patients who died.

The source is a man aged 55 to 70 with pancreatic cancer. Sequenced material: peripheral blood, taken from a patient treated with proton-based radiotherapy. The sequence is built from TRBV27 and TRBJ2-2; the D gene lacks a confident call. The CDR3 sequence is CASSPRQNTGELFF. The nucleotide sequence reads TGTGCCAGCAGTCCCCGACAGAACACCGGGGAGCTGTTTTTT.